Listed here are 17 T cell receptor beta chains from one sample, sequenced in a study of T cell clonality in common variable immunodeficiency. Whole-study findings and limits: Reportedly, TCR beta sequences from common variable immunodeficiency showed fewer deletions and N-nucleotide insertions.

The antigens for these receptors are not known. Libraries were prepared by immunoSEQ multiplex PCR; TCRdb keeps only in-frame clonotypes and omits some of them. This sample carries about 9,200 clones and no singletons, and around 4.2% goes to the top ten. Sequenced: peripheral blood mononuclear cells. All receptors derive from a human donor with common variable immunodeficiency.

This clone was seen ten or more times. The sequenced fragment ends 3 residues before the CDR3 boundary, so the rest is inferred from the germline J gene. V gene TRBV11-2 combines with J gene TRBJ2-7; the D gene is possibly TRBD1 (5 bases). CDR3 length: 14 amino acids. Trimming removed 1 base from V and 5 bases from J, with 12 bases in between. Looked up from germline, CDR1 is SGHAT and CDR2 is FQNNGV. The DNA read from the CDR3 is TGTGCCAGCAGCTTAGTGGGCAGGGCCCACGAG. It encodes CASSLVGRAHE. The entire CDR3 sequence reads CASSLVGRAHEQYF.

This clone was found many times. Read sequence stops 3 residues before the CDR3 end, and the germline J gene provides the missing end. The chain combines TRBV19 with TRBJ2-1; weak D call: TRBD1 (6 bases). Per the germline V gene, CDR1 is LNHDA and CDR2 is SQIVND (reference sequence). This CDR3 comprises 15 residues. The V end lost 4 bases, the J end lost 2 bases, and 12 bases lay between the germline ends. CDR3 sequence reads: CASSTPDRTYNEQFF. The DNA read from the CDR3 is TGTGCCAGTAGTACCCCAGACAGGACCTACAATGAG.

This clone was detected ten times or more. Read sequence stops 3 residues before the CDR3 end, and the germline J gene provides the missing end. The chain has TRBV6-2 or TRBV6-3 and TRBJ2-7, with 9 bases matching TRBD2. CDR1 and CDR2 (germline): MNHEY, SVGEGT. This CDR3 contains 15 residues. The ends lost 2 bases at V and 3 bases at J; junction bases unmatched: 5. The CDR3 loop reads CASSYGTSRIYEQYF. The covered CDR3 bases are TGTGCCAGCAGTTACGGGACTAGCAGGATCTACGAG.

This clone was observed many times. The read ends 3 residues early relative to the CDR3; the germline J gene fills the gap. V gene TRBV27 combines with J gene TRBJ2-7; D is possibly TRBD1 (6 bases). Trimming removed 0 bases at V and 3 bases at J, with 12 bases between. CDR1 and CDR2 from the germline V gene are MNHEY and SMNVEV (reference sequence). The CDR3 extends over 15 amino acids. The CDR3 bases that were read are TGTGCCAGCAGTTTATCGGGCAGGGGAAGCTACGAG. As protein: CASSLSGRGSYE. The entire CDR3 protein reads CASSLSGRGSYEQYF.

On this clone: Read sequence stops 3 residues before the CDR3 end, and the germline J gene provides the missing end. J is TRBJ2-5 and V is TRBV2; 7 bases fit TRBD2. V lost 8 bases and J lost 5; bases outside the gene matches: 11. The CDR3 spans 14 residues. Germline V gene lookup returns CDR1 SNHLY and CDR2 FYNNEI. The sequenced part of the CDR3 DNA is TGTGCCAGCGGCCCCGGGCTAGCGGCCGAGACC. Translating gives CASGPGLAAET. The complete CDR3 protein is CASGPGLAAETQYF.

At least ten counts were recorded for this clone. The CDR3 is cut off 3 residues early in the read; its end comes from the germline J gene. J is TRBJ1-2 and V is TRBV18; D is ambiguous. Between the trimmed V and J ends, which lost 3 bases and 0 bases, there was a span of 11 bases. Germline CDR1 reads KGHSH; CDR2 reads LQKENI. The CDR3 is made up of 15 amino acids. CDR3 in amino acids: CASSPSTESNYGYTF. The CDR3 bases that were read are TGTGCCAGCTCACCTTCGACTGAATCTAACTATGGC.

This clone was recorded many times. CDR3 residues: CASSFGGSGGEAFF. The part of the CDR3 DNA that was read is TGTGCCAGCAGCTTCGGCGGGTCGGGGGGTGAA. The chain combines TRBV5-5 with TRBJ1-1, with D possibly TRBD1 on 5 matching bases. The read stops 3 residues short of the end of the CDR3; the missing end is completed from the germline J gene. The ends were cut back, 2 bases at V and 7 bases at J, with 15 bases in the middle. The CDR3 contains 14 residues. The germline V gene has CDR1 SGHKS and CDR2 YYEKEE (reference sequence).

By frequency in the sample, this clone is medium-sized. The read ends 3 residues early relative to the CDR3; the germline J gene fills the gap. This rearrangement joins TRBV5-1 to TRBJ2-1; D might be TRBD2 (6 bases). In germline, CDR1 is SGHRS, CDR2 YFSETQ. V dropped 4 bases and J dropped 7 bases, with 15 bases sitting between them. The CDR3 has 14 residues. The CDR3 DNA, read in part, is TGCGCCAGCAGCGCGGAGGGCCAGCGGAATGAG. Translation gives CASSAEGQRNE. The CDR3 reads in full as CASSAEGQRNEQFF. Full variable domain (missing parts from reference TRBV5-1 and TRBJ2-1): KAGVTQTPRYLIKTRGQQVTLSCSPISGHRSVSWYQQTPGQGLQFLFEYFSETQRNKGNFPGRFSGRQFSNSRSEMNVSTLELGDSALYLCASSAEGQRNEQFFGPGTRLTVL.

This clone came up a few times. The read terminates 3 residues before the CDR3 end, so the remaining end is supplied by the germline J gene. The chain combines TRBV7-9 with TRBJ1-2; D gene uncertain. The CDR3 is made up of 15 amino acids. In germline, CDR1 is SEHNR, CDR2 FQNEAQ (reference sequence). V was clipped by 1 base and J by 0 bases, with 9 bases between them. CDR3 residues: CASSLGPAANYGYTF. The covered CDR3 bases are TGTGCCAGCAGCTTAGGGCCTGCAGCTAACTATGGC.

Ten or more counts support this clone. The sequenced fragment ends 3 residues before the CDR3 boundary, so the rest is inferred from the germline J gene. The chain combines TRBV6-2 or TRBV6-3 with TRBJ1-5, with a possible D match to TRBD1 (6 bases). This CDR3 region has 13 residues. V lost 6 bases to trimming and J lost 2 bases, with 8 bases between them. The germline V gene has CDR1 MNHEY and CDR2 SVGEGT. The DNA read from the CDR3 is TGTGCCAGCAGGGACAGCGGCAATCAGCCC. As protein: CASRDSGNQP. The full CDR3 protein reads CASRDSGNQPQHF.

In this sample, this clone turned up many times. The missing CDR3 end, 3 residues past where the read stops, is filled in from the germline J gene. The chain joins TRBV5-4 to TRBJ1-1; 8 bases map to TRBD1. This CDR3 spans 15 amino acids. V trimming: 4 bases; J trimming: 1 base; junction bases outside the gene matches: 6. Germline assignment: CDR1 SGHNT and CDR2 YYREEE (reference sequence). CDR3 DNA, as far as it was read: TGTGCCAGCAGCATTTTTGGGACAGGGAACACTGAA. This encodes CASSIFGTGNTE. The entire CDR3 reads CASSIFGTGNTEAFF.

This clone was found many times. CDR3 residues: CSARDGVAGALETQYF. The sequenced CDR3 bases are TGCAGTGCTAGAGATGGGGTAGCGGGGGCCTTAGAGACC. This sequence joins TRBV20-1 and TRBJ2-5; 9 bases match TRBD2. The sequenced fragment ends 3 residues before the CDR3 boundary, so the rest is inferred from the germline J gene. V was pared by 0 bases and J by 4 bases, with 9 bases of the junction left unmatched. The CDR3 is 16 residues long. The germline V gene has CDR1 DFQATT and CDR2 SNEGSKA (reference sequence).

This clone was found many times. Read data end 3 residues before the CDR3 end; the end is taken from the germline J gene. The sample contains more than one DNA sequence encoding this CDR3. The chain recombines TRBV5-1 with TRBJ2-7, with a possible D match to TRBD2 (7 bases). CDR3 length equals 13 residues. Trimming stripped 5 bases from V and 4 bases from J, with 13 bases between. Germline assignment: CDR1 SGHRS and CDR2 YFSETQ. The CDR3 DNA, read in part, is TGCGCCAGCAGGATAGGGGGGGGTTACGAG. This codes for CASRIGGGYE. The whole CDR3 sequence reads CASRIGGGYEQYF.

The table lists this clone with many counts. The missing CDR3 end, 3 residues past where the read stops, is filled in from the germline J gene. This sequence joins TRBV2 and TRBJ2-7; a possible D gene is TRBD1 (6 bases). CDR1 is SNHLY, CDR2 FYNNEI, per germline. V was clipped by 7 bases and J by 2 bases, with 15 bases between them. This CDR3 spans 14 amino acids. The DNA read from the CDR3 is TGTGCCAGCAAGGTCCCCCAGGGGCCCTACGAG. It specifies CASKVPQGPYE. In full, the CDR3 reads CASKVPQGPYEQYF.

Sample share makes this clone medium-sized. The read terminates 3 residues before the CDR3 end, so the remaining end is supplied by the germline J gene. The chain couples TRBV30 to TRBJ1-6; the D gene is possibly TRBD1 (6 bases). This CDR3 has 12 amino acids. CDR1 and CDR2 from the germline V gene are GTSNPN and SVGIG (reference sequence). V lost 3 bases, J lost 7 bases, and 7 bases lay in between. CDR3 amino acids: CAWSTGNSPLHF. The CDR3 DNA, read in part, is TGTGCCTGGAGCACAGGGAATTCACCC.

With regard to this clone: With the read ending 3 residues before the CDR3 end, the germline J gene is used to fill in that end. The V and J genes are TRBV5-8 and TRBJ2-3; D gene ambiguous. Germline loops: CDR1 SGHTS, CDR2 YDEGEE. The CDR3 covers 15 residues. The V gene lost 1 base and the J gene lost 0 bases, with 9 bases spanning the gap. CDR3 region: CASSLSSYSTDTQYF. Incomplete CDR3 DNA: TGTGCCAGCAGCTTGTCGTCCTATAGCACAGATACG. Combining the CDR3 with reference TRBV5-8 and TRBJ2-3 gives the whole variable domain EAGVTQSPTHLIKTRGQQATLRCSPISGHTSVYWYQQALGLGLQFLLWYDEGEERNRGNFPPRFSGRQFPNYSSELNVNALELEDSALYLCASSLSSYSTDTQYFGPGTRLTVL.

This clone showed up many times. The CDR3 sequence is CASSPWTVNYGYTF. Partial CDR3 DNA: TGCGCCAGCAGCCCTTGGACTGTGAACTATGGC. V usage is TRBV5-1 and J usage is TRBJ1-2, with D unclear. The read is 3 residues too short to cover the CDR3 end, so that end is filled in from the germline J gene. Trimming took off 4 bases at V and 2 bases at J, with 12 bases between the two ends. The CDR3 is 14 residues long. From germline, CDR1 is SGHRS and CDR2 YFSETQ. Filled out from reference TRBV5-1 and TRBJ1-2, the complete variable domain reads KAGVTQTPRYLIKTRGQQVTLSCSPISGHRSVSWYQQTPGQGLQFLFEYFSETQRNKGNFPGRFSGRQFSNSRSEMNVSTLELGDSALYLCASSPWTVNYGYTFGSGTRLTVV.